The rows below give T cell receptor beta chains drawn from one sample of a study of T cell responses to AZD1222 COVID-19 vaccine. Assay used: immunoSEQ multiplex PCR; TCRdb lists only in-frame clones, some missing. Of roughly 120,000 clones in the sample, about 85% were seen once. This specimen was peripheral blood, taken on day 0 of AZD1222 vaccination. The receptor set was obtained from an adult in good health. CDR3s include the opening cysteine and the closing phenylalanine or tryptophan. D genes are given only for firm matches. The size of a clone is reported for some rows only, either as once, few or many, or as a class for expanded clones.

clone_size d_call j_call v_call cdr3_aa cdr3_nt
NA NA TRBJ1-1 TRBV12-3/TRBV12-4 CASSFRTHTEAFF TGTGCCAGCAGTTTCCGGACCCACACTGAAGCTTTCTTT
NA NA TRBJ1-5 TRBV7-2 CASSWNSGINQPQHF TGTGCCAGCAGTTGGAACAGTGGAATCAATCAGCCCCAGCATTTT
NA NA TRBJ2-7 TRBV21-1 CASSMGTASYEQYF TGTGCCAGCAGCATGGGGACAGCCTCCTACGAGCAGTACTTC
NA NA TRBJ1-2 TRBV12-3/TRBV12-4 CASSLTENYGYTF TGTGCCAGCAGTTTGACGGAAAACTATGGCTACACCTTC
NA NA TRBJ2-1 TRBV19 CASSTYNVGNEQFF TGTGCCAGTAGTACCTATAACGTTGGCAATGAGCAGTTCTTC
NA TRBD1 TRBJ2-7 TRBV6-1 CASSDGQGRGEQYF TGTGCCAGCAGTGACGGACAGGGGCGAGGCGAGCAGTACTTC
NA NA TRBJ2-4 TRBV30 CAWSVAFPGIQYF TGTGCCTGGAGTGTAGCATTTCCCGGCATTCAGTACTTC
NA NA TRBJ2-4 TRBV15 CATSVAPGGADIQYF TGTGCCACCAGCGTAGCCCCCGGTGGGGCGGACATTCAGTACTTC
NA TRBD1 TRBJ1-5 TRBV28 CASSSTGVHGPQHF TGTGCCAGCAGTTCCACAGGGGTCCATGGGCCCCAGCATTTT
NA NA TRBJ1-1 TRBV13 CASSLGRPEAFF TGTGCCAGCAGCTTAGGCCGCCCTGAAGCTTTCTTT
NA NA TRBJ1-4 TRBV19 CASKRAGTNEKLFF TGTGCCAGTAAGAGGGCGGGAACTAATGAAAAACTGTTTTTT
few TRBD2 TRBJ2-1 TRBV4-2 CASSQDRASGSTEQFF TGTGCCAGCAGCCAAGATAGGGCTAGCGGGAGTACTGAGCAGTTCTTC
NA NA TRBJ1-5 TRBV19 CASSDRGGNQPQHF TGTGCCAGTAGTGATAGGGGAGGCAATCAGCCCCAGCATTTT
NA NA TRBJ1-3 TRBV30 CAGGARGMSGNTIYF TGTGCCGGAGGTGCTCGGGGGATGTCTGGAAACACCATATATTTT
NA NA TRBJ1-1 TRBV11-1 CASSLVQVGAGTEAFF TGTGCCAGCAGCTTAGTGCAAGTAGGGGCTGGCACTGAAGCTTTCTTT
once NA TRBJ1-3 TRBV11-2 CASSFSQRGNTIYF TGTGCCAGCAGCTTCTCCCAACGGGGAAACACCATATATTTT
NA TRBD2 TRBJ2-7 TRBV5-1 CASSAGLAVSYEQYF TGCGCCAGCAGCGCCGGACTAGCGGTATCTTACGAGCAGTACTTC
NA TRBD1 TRBJ2-7 TRBV10-1 CASSERGDRIHEQYF TGCGCCAGCAGTGAGAGGGGGGACAGGATCCACGAGCAGTACTTC
once TRBD1 TRBJ2-7 TRBV11-2 CASSLVAGTAFYEQYF TGTGCCAGCAGCTTAGTGGCCGGGACAGCATTCTACGAGCAGTACTTC
few NA TRBJ2-3 TRBV7-3 CASSSRPTDTQYF TGTGCCAGCAGCTCCCGGCCCACAGATACGCAGTATTTT
NA NA TRBJ1-2 TRBV2 CASRAKFGVGYTF TGTGCCAGCAGGGCCAAATTTGGGGTAGGCTACACCTTC
NA NA TRBJ1-6 TRBV15 CATSGIGRSSYNSPLHF TGTGCCACCAGCGGAATCGGACGGAGCTCCTATAATTCACCCCTCCACTTT
NA NA TRBJ1-5 TRBV1 CTSSQTPEGDTINRQPQHF TGCACCAGCAGCCAGACCCCGGAGGGGGACACCATAAACCGTCAGCCCCAGCATTTT
NA NA TRBJ1-1 TRBV6-5 CASSYSVATNTEAFF TGTGCCAGCAGTTACTCGGTGGCAACAAACACTGAAGCTTTCTTT
NA NA TRBJ1-4 TRBV18 CASSPGELQGKLFF TGTGCCAGCTCACCGGGGGAGCTTCAAGGGAAACTGTTTTTT
NA NA TRBJ1-5 TRBV19 CASSIFRQSNQPQHF TGTGCCAGTAGTATTTTCCGACAGAGCAATCAGCCCCAGCATTTT
NA NA TRBJ1-3 TRBV2 CASSEGGFGNTIYF TGTGCCAGCAGTGAGGGGGGGTTCGGAAACACCATATATTTT
NA TRBD2 TRBJ2-1 TRBV30 CAWSYTSGRFNEQFF TGTGCCTGGAGCTACACTAGCGGGAGGTTCAATGAGCAGTTCTTC
NA TRBD1 TRBJ1-5 TRBV14 CASSRRGHSNQPQHF TGTGCCAGCAGCCGCAGGGGGCATAGCAATCAGCCCCAGCATTTT
NA NA TRBJ1-5 TRBV30 CAWSPNTFNQPQHF TGTGCCTGGAGTCCCAACACTTTCAATCAGCCCCAGCATTTT
NA TRBD2 TRBJ2-3 TRBV19 CASSIAGVAGLITQYF TGTGCCAGTAGTATAGCCGGGGTAGCGGGCCTAATTACGCAGTATTTT
NA TRBD1 TRBJ2-1 TRBV18 CASSPSGGEQFF TGTGCCAGCTCACCGTCAGGGGGTGAGCAGTTCTTC
NA NA TRBJ2-7 TRBV4-2 CASSQSRESYEQYF TGTGCCAGCAGCCAAAGCAGGGAGTCCTACGAGCAGTACTTC
NA NA TRBJ1-4 TRBV7-2 CASSLAFGGGNEKLFF TGTGCCAGCAGCTTAGCGTTTGGGGGGGGTAATGAAAAACTGTTTTTT
NA NA TRBJ2-3 TRBV7-7 CASSLGGTDTQYF TGTGCCAGCAGCTTAGGGGGCACAGATACGCAGTATTTT
NA NA TRBJ2-2 TRBV11-2 CASSPAQGNAGELFF TGTGCCAGCAGCCCGGCTCAGGGGAATGCCGGGGAGCTGTTTTTT
NA TRBD1 TRBJ1-2 TRBV4-3 CASSHQRDRGTNGYTF TGCGCCAGCAGCCACCAGCGAGACAGGGGAACGAATGGCTACACCTTC
NA TRBD1 TRBJ1-3 TRBV5-1 CASRGDRSISGNTIYF TGCGCCAGCAGGGGGGACAGATCGATCTCTGGAAACACCATATATTTT
NA NA TRBJ2-2 TRBV12-3/TRBV12-4 CASIPQTGELFF TGTGCCAGCATCCCCCAAACCGGGGAGCTGTTTTTT
NA NA TRBJ1-2 TRBV12-3/TRBV12-4 CASSLAGLYGYTF TGTGCCAGCAGTTTAGCAGGCCTCTATGGCTACACCTTC
NA NA TRBJ2-7 TRBV28 CASSQGYYEQYF TGTGCCAGCAGTCAGGGTTACTACGAGCAGTACTTC
NA NA TRBJ1-1 TRBV12-3/TRBV12-4 CASSPVVATEAFF TGTGCCAGCAGCCCCGTGGTAGCCACTGAAGCTTTCTTT
once TRBD2 TRBJ2-7 TRBV7-2 CASSYGLAGGREQYF TGTGCCAGCAGCTATGGACTAGCGGGGGGGAGGGAGCAGTACTTC
NA NA TRBJ2-7 TRBV3-1/TRBV3-2 CASSQGTPGIYEQYF TGTGCCAGCAGCCAAGGGACTCCCGGGATTTACGAGCAGTACTTC
few TRBD2 TRBJ2-1 TRBV5-6 CASSFLAVLGNNEQFF TGTGCCAGCAGCTTCCTAGCGGTCCTAGGCAACAATGAGCAGTTCTTC
NA NA TRBJ1-2 TRBV6-2/TRBV6-3 CASSHDYGYTF TGTGCCAGCAGTCATGACTATGGCTACACCTTC
NA NA TRBJ2-7 TRBV3-1/TRBV3-2 CASSGGLAYEQYF TGTGCCAGCAGCGGGGGTCTGGCCTACGAGCAGTACTTC
once NA TRBJ2-1 TRBV11-1 CASSSTYSRDEQFF TGTGCCAGCAGCTCCACCTACTCTAGGGATGAGCAGTTCTTC
NA NA TRBJ2-6 TRBV5-5 CASSFVSFGANVLTF TGTGCCAGCAGCTTTGTGAGCTTTGGGGCCAACGTCCTGACTTTC
once NA TRBJ2-2 TRBV24-1 CATSDLRGAGTGELFF TGTGCCACCAGTGATTTAAGGGGGGCCGGCACCGGGGAGCTGTTTTTT
NA NA TRBJ2-7 TRBV21-1 CASSKIRQGNPYEQYF TGTGCCAGCAGCAAAATCCGACAGGGAAACCCCTACGAGCAGTACTTC
once NA TRBJ1-2 TRBV29-1 CSVESPISYYGYTF TGCAGCGTTGAATCCCCCATCAGCTACTATGGCTACACCTTC
NA TRBD2 TRBJ2-1 TRBV7-3 CASSVTSGGPAEQFF TGTGCCAGCAGCGTGACTAGCGGGGGACCAGCTGAGCAGTTCTTC
NA NA TRBJ2-7 TRBV11-2 CASSPSGYEQYF TGTGCCAGCAGCCCCAGCGGTTACGAGCAGTACTTC
NA TRBD1 TRBJ2-7 TRBV27 CASSLHTGGYEQYF TGTGCCAGCAGTTTACACACAGGGGGGTACGAGCAGTACTTC
NA TRBD1 TRBJ1-2 TRBV7-9 CASSSTGKDGYTF TGTGCCAGCAGCTCGACAGGGAAGGACGGCTACACCTTC
NA NA TRBJ1-6 TRBV5-1 CASRPTGTNNSPLHF TGCGCCAGCAGGCCCACCGGGACGAATAATTCACCCCTCCACTTT
NA NA TRBJ1-5 TRBV30 CAWSGGVGQPQHF TGTGCCTGGAGTGGAGGGGTTGGTCAGCCCCAGCATTTT
NA TRBD1 TRBJ1-1 TRBV19 CASSPGQGSTEAFF TGTGCCAGTAGTCCGGGACAGGGGTCCACTGAAGCTTTCTTT
NA NA TRBJ1-5 TRBV5-4 CASSLDQNQPQHF TGTGCCAGCAGCTTGGACCAGAATCAGCCCCAGCATTTT